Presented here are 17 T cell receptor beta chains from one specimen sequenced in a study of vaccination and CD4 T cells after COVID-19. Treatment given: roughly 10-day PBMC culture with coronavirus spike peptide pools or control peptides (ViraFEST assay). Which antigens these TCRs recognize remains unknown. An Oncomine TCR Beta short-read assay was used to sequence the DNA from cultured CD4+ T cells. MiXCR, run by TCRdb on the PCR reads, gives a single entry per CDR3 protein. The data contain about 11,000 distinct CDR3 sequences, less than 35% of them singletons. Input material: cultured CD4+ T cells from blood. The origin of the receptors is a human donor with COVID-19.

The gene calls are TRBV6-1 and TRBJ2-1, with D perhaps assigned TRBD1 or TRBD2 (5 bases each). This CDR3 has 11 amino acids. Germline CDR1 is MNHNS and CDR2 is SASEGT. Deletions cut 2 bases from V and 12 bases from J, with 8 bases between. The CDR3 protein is CASSEFGTQFF. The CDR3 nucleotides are TGTGCCAGCAGTGAATTTGGGACGCAGTTCTTC.

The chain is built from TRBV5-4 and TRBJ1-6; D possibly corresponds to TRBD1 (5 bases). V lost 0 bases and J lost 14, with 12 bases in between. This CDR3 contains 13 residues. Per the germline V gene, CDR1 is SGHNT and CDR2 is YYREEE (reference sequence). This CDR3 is CASSLAAGKALHF. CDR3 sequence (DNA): TGTGCCAGCAGCTTGGCCGCAGGGAAGGCCCTCCACTTT.

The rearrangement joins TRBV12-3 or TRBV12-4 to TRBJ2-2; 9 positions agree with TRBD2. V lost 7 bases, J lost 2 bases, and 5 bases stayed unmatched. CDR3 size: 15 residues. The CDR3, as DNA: TGTGCCAGCACCGCTAGCGGGACAAACACCGGGGAGCTGTTTTTT. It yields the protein CASTASGTNTGELFF.

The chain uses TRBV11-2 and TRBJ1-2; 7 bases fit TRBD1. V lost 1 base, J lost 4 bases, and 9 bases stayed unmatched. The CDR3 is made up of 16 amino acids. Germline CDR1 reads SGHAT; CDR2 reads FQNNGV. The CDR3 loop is CASSLGRDSLSYGYTF. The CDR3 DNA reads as TGTGCCAGCAGCTTAGGGAGGGACAGTCTTAGCTATGGCTACACCTTC.

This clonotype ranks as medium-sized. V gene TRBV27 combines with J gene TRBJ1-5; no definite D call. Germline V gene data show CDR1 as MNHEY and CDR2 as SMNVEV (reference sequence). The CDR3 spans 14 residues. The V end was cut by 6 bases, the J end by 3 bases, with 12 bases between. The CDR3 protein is CASSPGRDNQPQHF. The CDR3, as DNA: TGTGCCAGCAGCCCGGGTAGGGACAATCAGCCCCAGCATTTT.

CDR3 amino acids: CASSDGQTTYGYTF. CDR3 bases: TGCGCCAGCTCCGACGGACAGACAACCTATGGCTACACCTTC. The genes are TRBV5-1 and TRBJ1-2, with D perhaps TRBD1 (6 bases). Trimming took 7 bases from V and 4 from J, leaving 17 bases between them. CDR3 size: 14 residues. From germline, CDR1 is SGHRS and CDR2 YFSETQ. Full variable domain (outside the CDR3, taken from reference TRBV5-1 and TRBJ1-2): KAGVTQTPRYLIKTRGQQVTLSCSPISGHRSVSWYQQTPGQGLQFLFEYFSETQRNKGNFPGRFSGRQFSNSRSEMNVSTLELGDSALYLCASSDGQTTYGYTFGSGTRLTVV.

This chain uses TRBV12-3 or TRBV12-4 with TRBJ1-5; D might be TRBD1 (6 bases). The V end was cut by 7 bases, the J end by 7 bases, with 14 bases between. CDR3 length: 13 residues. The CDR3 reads CASNPGGGQPQHF. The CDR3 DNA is TGTGCCAGCAACCCAGGAGGGGGACAGCCCCAGCATTTT.

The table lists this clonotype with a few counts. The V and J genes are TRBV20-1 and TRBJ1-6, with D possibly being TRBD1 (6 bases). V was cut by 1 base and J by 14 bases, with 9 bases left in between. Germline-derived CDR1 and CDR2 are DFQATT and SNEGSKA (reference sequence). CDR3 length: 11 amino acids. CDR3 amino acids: CSARGGGSLHF. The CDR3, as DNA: TGCAGTGCTAGAGGAGGGGGATCCCTCCACTTT.

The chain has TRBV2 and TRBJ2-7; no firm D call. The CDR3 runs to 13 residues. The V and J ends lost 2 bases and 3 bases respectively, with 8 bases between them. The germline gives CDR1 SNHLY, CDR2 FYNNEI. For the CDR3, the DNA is TGTGCCAGCAGTGAATTGCAAGTCTACGAGCAGTACTTC. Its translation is CASSELQVYEQYF.

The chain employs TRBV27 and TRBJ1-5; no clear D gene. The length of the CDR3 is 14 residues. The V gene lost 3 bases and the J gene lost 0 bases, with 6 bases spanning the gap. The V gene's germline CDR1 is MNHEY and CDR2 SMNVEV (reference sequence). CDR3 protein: CASSFSGSNQPQHF. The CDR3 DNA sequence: TGTGCCAGCAGTTTTTCGGGTAGCAATCAGCCCCAGCATTTT.

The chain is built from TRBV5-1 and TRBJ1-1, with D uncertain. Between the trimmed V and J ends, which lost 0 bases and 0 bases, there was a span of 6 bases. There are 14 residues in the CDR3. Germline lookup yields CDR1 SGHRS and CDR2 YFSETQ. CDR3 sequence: CASSLGSLNTEAFF. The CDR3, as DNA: TGCGCCAGCAGCTTGGGCAGCCTGAACACTGAAGCTTTCTTT. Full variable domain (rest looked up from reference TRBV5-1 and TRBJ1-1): KAGVTQTPRYLIKTRGQQVTLSCSPISGHRSVSWYQQTPGQGLQFLFEYFSETQRNKGNFPGRFSGRQFSNSRSEMNVSTLELGDSALYLCASSLGSLNTEAFFGQGTRLTVV.

The CDR3 DNA sequence: TGTGCCAGCAGTGGGACTAGCGGACTAAAATACTCCTACGAGCAGTACTTC. This codes for CASSGTSGLKYSYEQYF. This rearrangement joins TRBV6-2 or TRBV6-3 to TRBJ2-7; 11 nucleotides agree with TRBD2. Germline lookup yields CDR1 MNHEY and CDR2 SVGEGT. The CDR3 sequence is 17 residues long. Trimming at V came to 5 bases and at J to 0 bases, leaving 9 bases not matched to a gene.

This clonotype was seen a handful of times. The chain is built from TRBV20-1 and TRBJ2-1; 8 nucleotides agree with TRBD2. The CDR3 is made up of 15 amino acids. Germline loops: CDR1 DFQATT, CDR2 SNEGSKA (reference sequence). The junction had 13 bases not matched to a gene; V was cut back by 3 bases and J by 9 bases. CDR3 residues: CSASPGGDINSEQFF. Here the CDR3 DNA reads TGCAGTGCTAGTCCGGGGGGGGATATAAACAGTGAGCAGTTCTTC.

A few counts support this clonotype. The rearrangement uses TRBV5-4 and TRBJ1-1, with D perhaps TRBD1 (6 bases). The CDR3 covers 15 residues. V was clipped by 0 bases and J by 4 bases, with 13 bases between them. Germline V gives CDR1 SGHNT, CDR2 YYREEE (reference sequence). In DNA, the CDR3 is TGTGCCAGCAGCTTGGATTCTGGGACACGCACTGAAGCTTTCTTT. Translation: CASSLDSGTRTEAFF. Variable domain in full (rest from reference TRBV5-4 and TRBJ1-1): ETGVTQSPTHLIKTRGQQVTLRCSSQSGHNTVSWYQQALGQGPQFIFQYYREEENGRGNFPPRFSGLQFPNYSSELNVNALELDDSALYLCASSLDSGTRTEAFFGQGTRLTVV.

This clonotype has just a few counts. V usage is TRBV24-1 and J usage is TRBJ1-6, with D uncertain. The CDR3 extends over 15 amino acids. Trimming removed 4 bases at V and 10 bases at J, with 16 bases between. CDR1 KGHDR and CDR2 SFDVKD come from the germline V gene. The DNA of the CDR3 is TGTGCCACCAGTGACCCGACGGCCTCGAGATCACCCCTCCACTTT. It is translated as CATSDPTASRSPLHF.

The chain's CDR3 is CASSPLRTGDSFTGELFF. Here the CDR3 DNA reads TGTGCCAGCTCACCCCTCCGGACAGGAGACTCTTTCACCGGGGAGCTGTTTTTT. The gene calls are TRBV18 and TRBJ2-2; 7 nucleotides line up with TRBD1. The CDR3 contains 18 residues. CDR1 is KGHSH, CDR2 LQKENI, per germline. The J segment lost 4 bases and the V segment lost 3 bases, leaving 14 bases of the junction unmatched.

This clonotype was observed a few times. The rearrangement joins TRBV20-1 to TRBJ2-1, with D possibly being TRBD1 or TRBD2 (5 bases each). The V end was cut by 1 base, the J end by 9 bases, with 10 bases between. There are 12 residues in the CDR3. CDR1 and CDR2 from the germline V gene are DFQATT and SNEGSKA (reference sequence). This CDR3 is CSARGDVGEQFF. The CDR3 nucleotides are TGCAGTGCTAGAGGGGACGTGGGTGAGCAGTTCTTC.